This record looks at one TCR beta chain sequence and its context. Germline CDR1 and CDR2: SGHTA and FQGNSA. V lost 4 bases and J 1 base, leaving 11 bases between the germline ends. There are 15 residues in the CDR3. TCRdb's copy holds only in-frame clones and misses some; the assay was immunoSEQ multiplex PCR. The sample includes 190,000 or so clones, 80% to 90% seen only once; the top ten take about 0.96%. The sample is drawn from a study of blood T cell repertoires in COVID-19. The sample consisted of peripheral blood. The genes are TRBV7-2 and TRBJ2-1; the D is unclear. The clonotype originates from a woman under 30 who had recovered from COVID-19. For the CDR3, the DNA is TGTGCCAGCAGCTCCGCAGCGTCGTCCTACAATGAGCAGTTCTTC. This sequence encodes CASSSAASSYNEQFF. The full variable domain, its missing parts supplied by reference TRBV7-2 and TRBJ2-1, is GAGVSQSPSNKVTEKGKDVELRCDPISGHTALYWYRQSLGQGLEFLIYFQGNSAPDKSGLPSDRFSAERTGGSVSTLTIQRTQQEDSAVYLCASSSAASSYNEQFFGPGTRLTVL.